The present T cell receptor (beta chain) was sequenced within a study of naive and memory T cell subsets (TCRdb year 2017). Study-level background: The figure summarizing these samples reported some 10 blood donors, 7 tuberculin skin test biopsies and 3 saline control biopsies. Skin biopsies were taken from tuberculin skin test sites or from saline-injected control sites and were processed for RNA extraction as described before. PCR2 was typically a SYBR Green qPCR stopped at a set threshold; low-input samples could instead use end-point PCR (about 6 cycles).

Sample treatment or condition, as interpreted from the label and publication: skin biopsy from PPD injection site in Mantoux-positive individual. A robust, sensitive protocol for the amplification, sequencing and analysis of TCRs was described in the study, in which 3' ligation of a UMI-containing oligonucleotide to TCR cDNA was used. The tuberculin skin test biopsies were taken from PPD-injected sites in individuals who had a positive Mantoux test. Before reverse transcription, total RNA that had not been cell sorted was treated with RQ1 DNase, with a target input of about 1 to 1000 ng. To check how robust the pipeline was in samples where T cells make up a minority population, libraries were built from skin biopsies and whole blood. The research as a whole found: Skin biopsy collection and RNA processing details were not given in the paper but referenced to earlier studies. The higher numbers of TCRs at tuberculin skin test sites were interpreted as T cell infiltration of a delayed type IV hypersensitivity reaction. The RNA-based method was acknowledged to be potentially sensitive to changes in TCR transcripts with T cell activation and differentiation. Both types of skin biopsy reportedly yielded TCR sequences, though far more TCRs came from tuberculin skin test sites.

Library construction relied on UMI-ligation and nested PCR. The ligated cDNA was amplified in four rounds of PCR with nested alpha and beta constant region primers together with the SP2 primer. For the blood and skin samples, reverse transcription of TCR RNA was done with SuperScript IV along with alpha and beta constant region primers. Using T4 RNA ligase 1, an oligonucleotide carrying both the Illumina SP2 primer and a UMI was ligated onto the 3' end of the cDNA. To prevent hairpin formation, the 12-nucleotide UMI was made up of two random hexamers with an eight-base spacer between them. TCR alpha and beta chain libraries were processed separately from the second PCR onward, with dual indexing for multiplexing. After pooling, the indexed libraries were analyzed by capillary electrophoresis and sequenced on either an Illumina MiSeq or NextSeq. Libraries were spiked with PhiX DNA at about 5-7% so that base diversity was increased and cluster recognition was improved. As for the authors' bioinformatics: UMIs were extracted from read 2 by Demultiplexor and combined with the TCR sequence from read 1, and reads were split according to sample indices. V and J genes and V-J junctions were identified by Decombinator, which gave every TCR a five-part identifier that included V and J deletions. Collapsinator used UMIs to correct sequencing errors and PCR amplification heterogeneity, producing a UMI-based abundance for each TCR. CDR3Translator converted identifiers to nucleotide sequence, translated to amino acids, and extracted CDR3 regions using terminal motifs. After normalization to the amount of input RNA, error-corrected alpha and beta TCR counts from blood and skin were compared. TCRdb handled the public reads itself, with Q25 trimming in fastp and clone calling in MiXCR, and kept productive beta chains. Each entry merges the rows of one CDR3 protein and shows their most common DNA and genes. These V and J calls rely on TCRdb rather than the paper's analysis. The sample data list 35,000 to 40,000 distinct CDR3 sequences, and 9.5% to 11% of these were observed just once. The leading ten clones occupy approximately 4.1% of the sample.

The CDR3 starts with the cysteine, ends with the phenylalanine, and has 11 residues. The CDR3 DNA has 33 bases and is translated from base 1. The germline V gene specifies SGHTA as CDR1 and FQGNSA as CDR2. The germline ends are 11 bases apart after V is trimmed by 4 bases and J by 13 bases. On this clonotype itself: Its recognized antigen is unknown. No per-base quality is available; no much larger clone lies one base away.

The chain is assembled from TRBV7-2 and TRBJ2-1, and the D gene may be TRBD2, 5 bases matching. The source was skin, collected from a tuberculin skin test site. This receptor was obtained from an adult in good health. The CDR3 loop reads CASSWWGVQFF. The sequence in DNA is TGTGCCAGCAGCTGGTGGGGAGTCCAGTTCTTC.